This T cell receptor beta chain appears in the sequencing data of a study of blood T cell repertoires in COVID-19. Study in general: Whether acute or convalescent, the COVID-19 samples came from the United States, Italy and Spain. T cells, B-cell-depleted T cells, or PBMCs provided the cDNA or gDNA that served as material.

The trim removed 5 bases at V and 5 bases at J, leaving 7 bases unmatched. The CDR3 has 14 residues. Germline V gene lookup returns CDR1 LNHDA and CDR2 SQIVND (reference sequence). Clones were sequenced by immunoSEQ multiplex PCR, and TCRdb holds only the in-frame ones, with some missing. The repertoire holds about 170,000 clones, with 89% as singletons. Researchers sorted participants into cohorts using their self-reported clinical history. Donors in Cohort 3 counted as recovered after two negative PCRs, clearance, or symptom resolution. The chain couples TRBV19 to TRBJ1-2; 8 bases are shared with TRBD1. This TCR was recovered from a young woman who had recovered from COVID-19. Specimen: PBMCs or T cells enriched from blood (not recorded which). CDR3 residues: CASSAGQGLYGYTF. In DNA form, the CDR3 reads TGTGCCAGTAGTGCCGGACAGGGACTATATGGCTACACCTTC.